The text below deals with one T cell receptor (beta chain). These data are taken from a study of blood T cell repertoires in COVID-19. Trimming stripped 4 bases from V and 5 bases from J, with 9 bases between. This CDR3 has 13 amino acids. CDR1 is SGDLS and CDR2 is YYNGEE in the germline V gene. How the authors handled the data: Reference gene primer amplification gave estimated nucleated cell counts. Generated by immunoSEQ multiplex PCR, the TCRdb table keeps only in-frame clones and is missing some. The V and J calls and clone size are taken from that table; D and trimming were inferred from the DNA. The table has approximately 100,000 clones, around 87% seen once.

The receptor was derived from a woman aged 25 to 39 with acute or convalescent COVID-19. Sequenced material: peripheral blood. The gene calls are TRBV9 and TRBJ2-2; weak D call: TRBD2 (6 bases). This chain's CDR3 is CASSPGTTGELFF. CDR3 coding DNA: TGTGCCAGCAGCCCAGGGACTACCGGGGAGCTGTTTTTT.